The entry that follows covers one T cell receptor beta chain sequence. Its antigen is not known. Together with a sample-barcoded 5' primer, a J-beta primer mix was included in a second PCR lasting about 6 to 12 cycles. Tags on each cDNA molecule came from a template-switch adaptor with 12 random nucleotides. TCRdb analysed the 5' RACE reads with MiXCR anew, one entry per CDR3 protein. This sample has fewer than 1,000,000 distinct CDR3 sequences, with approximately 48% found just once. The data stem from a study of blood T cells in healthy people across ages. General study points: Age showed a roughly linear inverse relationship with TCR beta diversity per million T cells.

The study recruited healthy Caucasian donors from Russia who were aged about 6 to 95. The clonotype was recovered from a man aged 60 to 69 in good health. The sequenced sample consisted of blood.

In DNA, the CDR3 is TGTGCCAGCAGCTCTCAGGGGGCGCGAGCCAAAAACATTCAGTACTTC. Its translation is CASSSQGARAKNIQYF. The chain couples TRBV7-2 to TRBJ2-4; TRBD1 matches 8 bases. The CDR3 spans 16 residues. With V trimmed by 4 bases and J by 0 bases, 5 bases remained unmatched. Germline-derived CDR1 and CDR2 are SGHTA and FQGNSA. Full variable domain (missing parts from reference TRBV7-2 and TRBJ2-4): GAGVSQSPSNKVTEKGKDVELRCDPISGHTALYWYRQSLGQGLEFLIYFQGNSAPDKSGLPSDRFSAERTGGSVSTLTIQRTQQEDSAVYLCASSSQGARAKNIQYFGAGTRLSVL.